The 27 T cell receptor beta chains reported below all come from one sample, sequenced in a study of cytomegalovirus exposure and HLA in healthy donors. 13 Jbeta primers and 60 Vbeta primers were used for the PCR. Sequenced by immunoSEQ multiplex PCR; TCRdb stores in-frame clones only, minus some. The table lists about 150,000 clones, approximately 80% of them singletons. Sequences were obtained from PBMCs. The receptors stem from a woman in her forties in good health and CMV-seronegative.

This clone was detected once. The genes are TRBV9 and TRBJ2-1; D perhaps matches TRBD2 (5 bases). V was cut by 2 bases and J by 5 bases, with 8 bases left in between. Per germline, CDR1 SGDLS and CDR2 YYNGEE. CDR3 length equals 13 residues. The CDR3 bases are TGTGCCAGCAGCGTCGGAGCGGACAATGAGCAGTTCTTC. This sequence encodes CASSVGADNEQFF.

CDR3 DNA sequence: TGTGCCACCCAAAGGGGAACCTACGAGCAGTACTTC. It is translated as CATQRGTYEQYF. The genes are TRBV7-2 and TRBJ2-7, with TRBD1 as a possible D gene (5 bases). V was shortened by 10 bases and J by 2 bases, with 12 bases between the two germline ends. From germline, CDR1 is SGHTA and CDR2 FQGNSA. The CDR3 totals 12 residues.

The chain has TRBV7-2 and TRBJ2-7, with TRBD2 as a possible D gene (5 bases). V was shortened by 1 base and J by 0 bases, with 16 bases between the two germline ends. The CDR3 runs 17 residues. Germline CDR1 reads SGHTA; CDR2 reads FQGNSA. The CDR3 loop is CASSLEPTRDSSYEQYF. CDR3 DNA sequence: TGTGCCAGCAGCTTAGAGCCAACGAGGGATTCCTCCTACGAGCAGTACTTC.

The V call is TRBV21-1, the J call TRBJ2-4; no DNA check was done on the table's D call, TRBD2. TRBV21-1 is a pseudogene locus. The CDR3 consists of 19 residues. The CDR3 here is CASSPQTGGETLAKNSQYF. The DNA of the CDR3 is TGTGCCAGCAGCCCTCAGACGGGAGGGGAAACCCTAGCCAAAAACAGTCAGTACTTC.

V and J are TRBV29-1 and TRBJ1-1; 7 bases are a match to TRBD1. The junction had 9 bases not matched to a gene; V was cut back by 6 bases and J by 5 bases. Germline CDR1 SQVTM, CDR2 ANQGSEA. This CDR3 spans 13 amino acids. CDR3 sequence: CSVAETGITEAFF. The CDR3 DNA is TGCAGCGTGGCCGAGACAGGGATAACTGAAGCTTTCTTT. Combining the CDR3 with reference TRBV29-1 and TRBJ1-1 gives the whole variable domain SAVISQKPSRDICQRGTSLTIQCQVDSQVTMMFWYRQQPGQSLTLIATANQGSEATYESGFVIDKFPISRPNLTFSTLTVSNMSPEDSSIYLCSVAETGITEAFFGQGTRLTVV.

The chain uses TRBV5-1 and TRBJ2-2; TRBD2 might be the D (6 bases). Germline assignment: CDR1 SGHRS and CDR2 YFSETQ. The CDR3 consists of 14 residues. V was trimmed by 4 bases and J by 3 bases, leaving 10 bases between them. The CDR3 DNA is TGCGCCAGCAGCGCGGGGCGCCACACCGGGGAGCTGTTTTTT. This encodes CASSAGRHTGELFF.

The sample holds one count of this clone. This chain links TRBV2 with TRBJ2-2, with D possibly being TRBD2 (7 bases). Germline-derived CDR1 and CDR2 are SNHLY and FYNNEI. The CDR3 totals 13 residues. V gave up 7 bases and J gave up 6 bases, with 12 bases separating them. CDR3 protein: CASNRGGAGELFF. The DNA of the CDR3 is TGTGCCAGCAACCGAGGGGGGGCCGGGGAGCTGTTTTTT.

The chain uses TRBV6-5 and TRBJ2-7; D is uncertain. In germline, CDR1 is MNHEY, CDR2 SVGAGI. Trimming took off 2 bases at V and 0 bases at J, with 8 bases between the two ends. This CDR3 spans 14 amino acids. Here the CDR3 DNA reads TGTGCCAGCAGTTACGTTAGGAGCTCCTACGAGCAGTACTTC. Translated, it gives CASSYVRSSYEQYF.

This sequence joins TRBV30 and TRBJ2-5; possibly TRBD2 for D (7 bases). The CDR3 loop spans 14 amino acids. The V end was cut by 0 bases, the J end by 11 bases, with 19 bases between. Germline V CDR1 and CDR2: GTSNPN, SVGIG (reference sequence). CDR3 region: CAWSVRGGAKEQYF. The CDR3 DNA reads TGTGCCTGGAGTGTACGTGGGGGGGCGAAGGAGCAGTACTTC.

The rearrangement links TRBV11-2 to TRBJ1-1; D is uncertain. The CDR3 spans 13 residues. Per the germline V gene, CDR1 is SGHAT and CDR2 is FQNNGV. Trimming took off 3 bases at V and 1 base at J, with 6 bases between the two ends. CDR3 amino acids: CASSLGENTEAFF. The CDR3 DNA is TGTGCCAGCAGCTTGGGAGAGAACACTGAAGCTTTCTTT.

In its sample, this clone was seen once. CDR3 DNA: TGTGCCAGCAGCTCTACTAGCGGTACAGATACGCAGTATTTT. It is translated as CASSSTSGTDTQYF. The chain joins TRBV7-3 to TRBJ2-3, with 8 bases aligning to TRBD2. With 4 bases clipped from V and 3 bases from J, the junction kept 3 bases outside the gene matches. This CDR3 region has 14 residues. Germline V CDR1 and CDR2: SGHTA, FQGTGA.

This clone was counted only a few times. The rearrangement uses TRBV15 and TRBJ2-3, with 10 bases identical to TRBD2. The J segment lost 5 bases and the V segment lost 0 bases, leaving 8 bases of the junction unmatched. The CDR3 spans 17 residues. Germline CDR1 reads LNHNV; CDR2 reads YYDKDF (reference sequence). The CDR3 DNA reads TGTGCCACCAGCAGAGAACTAGCGGGGAAAGCGTTAGATACGCAGTATTTT. Translated, it gives CATSRELAGKALDTQYF.

Comments on this clone: Sequence at one end of the junction differs from germline and may be a read error. V usage is TRBV7-9 and J usage is TRBJ2-7; 11 bases map to TRBD2. The CDR3 sequence is 15 residues long. CDR1 and CDR2 (germline): SEHNR, FQNEAQ (reference sequence). The CDR3 sequence is CSSSSWTSGPYEQYF. The CDR3 DNA reads as TGTTCCAGCAGCTCCTGGACTAGCGGGCCCTACGAGCAGTACTTC.

V usage is TRBV5-5 and J usage is TRBJ1-2, with TRBD1 as a possible D gene (6 bases). CDR3 length: 17 residues. V lost 2 bases and J lost 5, with 22 bases in between. Looked up from germline, CDR1 is SGHKS and CDR2 is YYEKEE (reference sequence). The DNA of the CDR3 is TGTGCCAGCAGCTTTATAGGGTCCCGGGACACGATTTATGGCTACACCTTC. The encoded protein is CASSFIGSRDTIYGYTF.

The chain couples TRBV4-3 to TRBJ2-3; 7 nucleotides agree with TRBD2. The ends lost 1 base at V and 5 bases at J; junction bases unmatched: 12. Germline V CDR1 and CDR2: LGHNA, YSLEER. The length of the CDR3 is 17 residues. The CDR3 loop reads CASSQGGRELYLDTQYF. The CDR3 DNA sequence: TGCGCCAGCAGCCAAGGAGGGCGGGAGCTTTATCTAGATACGCAGTATTTT.

This rearrangement joins TRBV28 to TRBJ1-5; D perhaps matches TRBD1 (5 bases). CDR3 length equals 14 residues. Trimming took off 4 bases at V and 11 bases at J, with 18 bases between the two ends. Germline CDR1 reads MDHEN; CDR2 reads SYDVKM. The CDR3 coding sequence is TGTGCCAGCAGTTCGACAGCTATGAAGACCGCCCAGCATTTT. Protein sequence: CASSSTAMKTAQHF.

This chain joins TRBV15 and TRBJ1-5; possibly TRBD1 for D (5 bases). The CDR3 extends over 15 amino acids. Germline V CDR1 and CDR2: LNHNV, YYDKDF (reference sequence). V was trimmed by 1 base and J by 2 bases, leaving 9 bases between them. The CDR3 coding sequence is TGTGCCACCAGCAGAGGGGGGGAGGGCAATCAGCCCCAGCATTTT. Translated, it gives CATSRGGEGNQPQHF.

CDR3 nucleotide sequence: TGCGCCAGCAGCCAGAACAGGGGGCGGCAGTACTTC. This gives the protein CASSQNRGRQYF. The chain joins TRBV5-1 to TRBJ2-7; TRBD1 agrees at 9 bases. V shed 4 bases and J 9 bases; nucleotides not matched to a gene: 5. This CDR3 contains 12 residues. Germline V CDR1 and CDR2: SGHRS, YFSETQ.

V usage is TRBV10-3 and J usage is TRBJ1-1, with 8 bases aligning to TRBD1. CDR1 is ENHRY and CDR2 is SYGVKD in the germline V gene. There are 16 residues in the CDR3. J was trimmed by 6 bases and V by 6 bases; bases with no gene match: 15. Here the CDR3 DNA reads TGTGCCATCAGAAAACGCATGCTGGGACAGGACGCTGAAGCTTTCTTT. Amino acids: CAIRKRMLGQDAEAFF.

The chain carries TRBV4-2 and TRBJ1-4; TRBD1 might be the D (5 bases). The germline V gene has CDR1 LGHNA and CDR2 YNFKEQ. Trimming left V 0 bases short and J 0 bases short, with 14 bases between. The CDR3 is made up of 18 amino acids. The CDR3 nucleotides read TGTGCCAGCAGCCAAGAGAACGGGGGATATGCAACTAATGAAAAACTGTTTTTT. Its translation: CASSQENGGYATNEKLFF.

This rearrangement joins TRBV7-6 to TRBJ2-1; 8 positions match TRBD1. With 1 base clipped from V and 2 bases from J, the junction kept 4 bases outside the gene matches. The CDR3 totals 16 residues. Germline lookup yields CDR1 SGHVS and CDR2 FNYEAQ. The CDR3 loop reads CASSLVGQGPYNEQFF. DNA of the CDR3: TGTGCCAGCAGCTTAGTAGGACAGGGCCCCTACAATGAGCAGTTCTTC. Filled out from reference TRBV7-6 and TRBJ2-1, the complete variable domain reads GAGVSQSPRYKVTKRGQDVALRCDPISGHVSLYWYRQALGQGPEFLTYFNYEAQQDKSGLPNDRFSAERPEGSISTLTIQRTEQRDSAMYRCASSLVGQGPYNEQFFGPGTRLTVL.

The gene calls are TRBV7-8 and TRBJ2-7, with D unresolved. Germline V gene data show CDR1 as SGHVS and CDR2 as FQNEAQ. Trimming took off 2 bases at V and 3 bases at J, with 5 bases between the two ends. The CDR3 consists of 12 residues. The CDR3 region is CASSLNSYEQYF. In DNA form, the CDR3 reads TGTGCCAGCAGCTTAAATAGCTACGAGCAGTACTTC.

This clone occurred once. The chain employs TRBV27 and TRBJ2-1; a weak D match, TRBD1 (6 bases). This CDR3 comprises 18 residues. V lost 5 bases, J lost 3 bases, and 23 bases lay in between. Per germline, CDR1 MNHEY and CDR2 SMNVEV (reference sequence). The CDR3 is CASSPKTTGSFVYNEQFF. CDR3 in DNA: TGTGCCAGCAGTCCGAAAACCACAGGGTCTTTCGTCTACAATGAGCAGTTCTTC.

The V gene is TRBV29-1, the J gene TRBJ2-2, with 11 bases lining up with TRBD2. After removal of 5 bases from V and 5 bases from J, the junction contained 4 bases not matched to a gene. This CDR3 has 14 amino acids. Germline CDR1 reads SQVTM; CDR2 reads ANQGSEA. The CDR3 DNA reads TGCAGCGTTTCTCCTAGCGGGGGGACCGGGGAGCTGTTTTTT. This translates into CSVSPSGGTGELFF.

This rearrangement joins TRBV28 to TRBJ1-2; D is perhaps TRBD1 (6 bases). V lost 4 bases, J lost 1 base, and 13 bases lay in between. CDR1 is MDHEN, CDR2 SYDVKM, per germline. The CDR3 is 15 amino acids. CDR3 coding DNA: TGTGCCAGCAGTTCGACAGGCCCCGATAACTATGGCTACACCTTC. Translated, it gives CASSSTGPDNYGYTF.

This chain joins TRBV7-9 and TRBJ1-1; D gene ambiguous. This CDR3 is 11 amino acids long. The V gene's germline CDR1 is SEHNR and CDR2 FQNEAQ (reference sequence). Trimming took 5 bases from V and 6 from J, leaving 7 bases between them. The CDR3 DNA reads as TGTGCCAGCAGCAGCGGTCCTGAAGCTTTCTTT. This gives the protein CASSSGPEAFF.

V is TRBV5-4 and J is TRBJ1-5; the D is unclear. Trimming pared 1 base from V and 5 bases from J, leaving 10 bases between. The CDR3 sequence is 14 residues long. Germline-derived CDR1 and CDR2 are SGHNT and YYREEE (reference sequence). CDR3 in amino acids: CASSLFGVDQPQHF. DNA of the CDR3: TGTGCCAGCAGCTTGTTCGGGGTAGATCAGCCCCAGCATTTT.